These 3 T cell receptor beta chains were all obtained from the same sample, sequenced in a study of CD8 T cells in Susac syndrome. Random hexamers primed reverse transcription of roughly 0.5 to 1 ug RNA. TCRdb re-derived calls from the immunoSEQ multiplex PCR reads in MiXCR, one entry per CDR3 protein. The table shows 170,000 or so distinct CDR3 sequences, with around 95% occurring only once. Sequences were obtained from CD8+ T cells from PBMCs. The source is a human donor with multiple sclerosis.

The chain has TRBV2 and TRBJ2-3; possibly TRBD2 for D (6 bases). V was pared by 3 bases and J by 6 bases, with 10 bases between. Germline-derived CDR1 and CDR2 are SNHLY and FYNNEI. The CDR3 consists of 13 residues. Written as DNA, the CDR3 is TGTGCCAGCAGTGAGGGACTCTCGGATACGCAGTATTTT. Its protein is CASSEGLSDTQYF.

V and J are TRBV7-9 and TRBJ1-1; no definite D call. This CDR3 is 12 amino acids long. Trimming left V 3 bases short and J 6 bases short, with 8 bases between. The V gene's germline CDR1 is SEHNR and CDR2 FQNEAQ (reference sequence). CDR3 coding DNA: TGTGCCAGCAGCTTGGCCTCCTCTGAAGCTTTCTTT. It yields the protein CASSLASSEAFF.

The rearrangement uses TRBV20-1 and TRBJ2-5, with 7 bases that match TRBD1. The ends lost 5 bases at V and 3 bases at J; junction bases unmatched: 12. The germline gives CDR1 DFQATT, CDR2 SNEGSKA (reference sequence). CDR3 size: 15 residues. The CDR3 loop reads CSAYPDDRAKETQYF. The CDR3 DNA follows: TGCAGTGCTTACCCCGACGACAGGGCGAAAGAGACCCAGTACTTC.